Listed below are T cell receptor beta chains from one sample, sequenced in a study of T cells in Graves' hyperthyroidism and ophthalmopathy. Each CDR3 protein is one row after TCRdb ran MiXCR on the multiplex PCR reads. Here the sample spans about 420,000 distinct CDR3 sequences, approximately 13% being singletons. Sequenced: blood. The receptors were sampled from a woman aged 18-30 years with Graves' hyperthyroidism. CDR3s include the opening cysteine and the closing phenylalanine or tryptophan. D genes are given only for firm matches. Some rows have no size entry. The others give once, few or many, or a class for an expanded clone.

>-|-|TRBJ1-2|TRBV6-1
CASRSDIGGTYGYTF
TGTGCCAGCAGAAGCGACATTGGGGGGACCTATGGCTACACCTTC
>-|many|TRBJ1-5|TRBV7-2
CASRMRGVGNQPQHF
TGTGCCAGCAGGATGAGAGGAGTGGGTAATCAGCCCCAGCATTTT
>-|-|TRBJ1-4|TRBV7-2
CASSLSVRGTTNEKLFF
TGTGCCAGCAGCCTGTCAGTTAGGGGAACAACTAATGAAAAACTGTTTTTT
>TRBD2|many|TRBJ2-5|TRBV11-2
CASSLGASGLQETQYF
TGTGCCAGCAGCCTAGGGGCTAGCGGGTTACAAGAGACCCAGTACTTC
>-|many|TRBJ2-5|TRBV3-1
CASSQVWETQYF
TGTGCCAGCAGCCAGGTGTGGGAGACCCAGTACTTC
>TRBD2|few|TRBJ2-5|TRBV5-4
CASSTGTSGILRQETQYF
TGTGCCAGCAGCACAGGGACTAGCGGGATTTTACGCCAAGAGACCCAGTACTTC
>-|many|TRBJ2-3|TRBV28
CASRRTGTDTQYF
TGTGCCAGCAGACGTACAGGGACAGATACGCAGTATTTT
>-|many|TRBJ1-1|TRBV6-1
CASKEGMNTEAFF
TGTGCCAGCAAAGAGGGAATGAACACTGAAGCTTTCTTT
>-|many|TRBJ2-1|TRBV29-1
CSTCRTDPAKEQFF
TGCAGCACGTGCCGGACAGACCCAGCAAAGGAGCAGTTCTTC
>TRBD2|many|TRBJ2-3|TRBV20-1
CSAVAGVTTDTQYF
TGCAGTGCCGTAGCGGGAGTCACCACAGATACGCAGTATTTT
>TRBD1|few|TRBJ1-6|TRBV27
CASSWGQASSYNSPLHF
TGTGCCAGCAGTTGGGGACAGGCTAGCTCCTATAATTCACCCCTCCACTTT
>TRBD1|-|TRBJ2-7|TRBV20-1
CSAREGTGGYEQYF
TGCAGTGCTAGAGAGGGGACAGGGGGCTACGAGCAGTACTTC
>TRBD1|-|TRBJ2-7|TRBV18
CASSPTPGTGVHEQYF
TGTGCCAGCTCACCAACTCCCGGGACAGGGGTCCACGAGCAGTACTTC
>-|many|TRBJ2-6|TRBV28
CASRPGFTGANVLTF
TGTGCCAGCAGGCCAGGGTTCACCGGGGCCAACGTCCTGACTTTC
>-|few|TRBJ1-2|TRBV10-1
CASSETTGDGRGYTF
TGCGCCAGCAGTGAGACAACTGGAGACGGGAGAGGCTACACCTTC
>TRBD1|few|TRBJ1-6|TRBV12-3/TRBV12-4
CASSFQGGSPLHF
TGTGCCAGCAGTTTTCAGGGGGGGTCACCCCTCCACTTT
>-|-|TRBJ2-1|TRBV18
CASSPDNSNERFF
TGTGCCAGCTCACCGGACAATTCCAATGAGCGGTTCTTC
>-|-|TRBJ1-2|TRBV14
CASSQDYDGGPYGYTF
TGTGCCAGCAGCCAAGATTATGACGGTGGACCTTACGGCTACACCTTC
>TRBD1|many|TRBJ2-7|TRBV6-2/TRBV6-3
CASSYWDRGEQYF
TGTGCCAGCAGTTACTGGGACAGGGGCGAGCAGTACTTC
>TRBD2|-|TRBJ2-1|TRBV5-1
CASSLGVTSVYNEQFF
TGCGCCAGCAGCTTGGGCGTGACTAGCGTATACAATGAGCAGTTCTTC
>-|-|TRBJ2-7|TRBV5-4
CASSRDETRRIYNEQYF
TGCGCCAGCAGCCGAGATGAGACTAGACGAATTTACAATGAGCAGTACTTC
>-|few|TRBJ1-4|TRBV19
CASNTGTDNEKLFF
TGTGCCAGTAATACCGGGACGGACAATGAAAAACTGTTTTTT
>TRBD1|many|TRBJ1-3|TRBV5-6
CASSSRGHAAGNTIYF
TGTGCCAGCAGCTCCAGGGGGCACGCCGCTGGAAACACCATATATTTT
>-|few|TRBJ1-2|TRBV6-1
CASSEGYSYTF
TGTGCCAGCAGTGAAGGGTATTCCTACACCTTC
>-|many|TRBJ1-2|TRBV12-3/TRBV12-4
CASSSGLVNYGYTF
TGTGCCAGCAGTTCGGGACTTGTGAACTATGGCTACACCTTC
>TRBD2|-|TRBJ2-5|TRBV7-9
CASSLRATSGSRGLNF
TGTGCCAGCAGCTTACGGGCGACTAGCGGGAGTAGGGGGTTGAACTTC
>-|many|TRBJ1-2|TRBV29-1
CSARVTVYGYTF
TGCAGCGCTCGTGTGACAGTCTATGGCTACACCTTC
>-|few|TRBJ1-4|TRBV20-1
CSAKKSEYEKLFF
TGCAGTGCTAAAAAATCGGAATACGAAAAACTGTTTTTT
>TRBD2|-|TRBJ2-7|TRBV4-1
CASSRMGGGMYEQYF
TGCGCCAGCAGCCGAATGGGGGGGGGGATGTACGAGCAGTACTTC
>-|-|TRBJ2-5|TRBV25-1
CASSYTLGAVQETQYF
TGTGCCAGCAGTTATACGCTCGGCGCTGTCCAAGAGACCCAGTACTTC
>-|few|TRBJ2-2|TRBV25-1
CASTETHTGELFF
TGTGCCAGCACAGAGACACACACCGGGGAGCTGTTTTTT
>TRBD2|many|TRBJ2-5|TRBV29-1
CSVLAGGETQYF
TGCAGCGTGCTAGCGGGAGGAGAGACCCAGTACTTC
>-|many|TRBJ2-1|TRBV29-1
CSVGQDFNEQFF
TGCAGCGTTGGGCAGGATTTCAATGAGCAGTTCTTC
>-|many|TRBJ2-7|TRBV13
CASSPRQITYEQYF
TGTGCCAGCAGCCCCAGACAGATCACATACGAGCAGTACTTC
>-|many|TRBJ1-2|TRBV2
CASRGDYYGYTF
TGTGCCAGCAGGGGGGATTACTATGGCTACACCTTC
>TRBD1|few|TRBJ1-5|TRBV7-9
CASSSTGDQPQHF
TGTGCCAGCAGCTCAACAGGGGATCAGCCCCAGCATTTT
>-|-|TRBJ2-7|TRBV7-2
CASSLGVNSYEQYF
TGTGCCAGCAGCTTAGGGGTGAACTCCTACGAGCAGTACTTC
>TRBD2|few|TRBJ2-1|TRBV2
CASSEGGLADHYNEQFF
TGTGCCAGCAGTGAAGGAGGGCTAGCGGATCACTACAATGAGCAGTTCTTC
>TRBD2|many|TRBJ2-7|TRBV28
CASSLYSSGYEQYF
TGTGCCAGCAGTTTATATTCTAGCGGCTACGAGCAGTACTTC
>-|-|TRBJ2-2|TRBV7-3
CASSSPPGELFF
TGTGCCAGCAGCTCCCCCCCCGGGGAGCTGTTTTTT
>-|many|TRBJ2-7|TRBV18
CASSPRGEPYEQYF
TGTGCCAGCTCACCGAGGGGGGAACCCTACGAGCAGTACTTC
>-|-|TRBJ2-2|TRBV29-1
CSAGDPANTGELFF
TGCAGCGCGGGGGACCCCGCGAACACCGGGGAGCTGTTTTTT
>TRBD1|-|TRBJ2-2|TRBV5-4
CASSLGTVRNTGELFF
TGTGCCAGCAGCTTAGGGACAGTACGTAACACCGGGGAGCTGTTTTTT
>TRBD1|many|TRBJ1-1|TRBV28
CASSTRGLVTEAFF
TGTGCCAGCAGTACGAGGGGGCTGGTCACTGAAGCTTTCTTT
>-|few|TRBJ1-2|TRBV29-1
CSVVEGPGYGYTF
TGCAGCGTTGTGGAGGGGCCTGGGTATGGCTACACCTTC
>-|few|TRBJ2-1|TRBV20-1
CSARSRGPYNEQFF
TGCAGTGCTAGGTCGCGGGGCCCGTACAATGAGCAGTTCTTC
>-|many|TRBJ2-2|TRBV18
CASSPAETGELFF
TGTGCCAGCTCACCAGCGGAAACCGGGGAGCTGTTTTTT
>-|few|TRBJ1-1|TRBV5-6
CASSLAQPMNTEAFF
TGTGCCAGCAGCTTAGCACAGCCGATGAACACTGAAGCTTTCTTT
>TRBD1|few|TRBJ1-1|TRBV9
CASSVGQGRTEAFF
TGTGCCAGCAGCGTAGGACAGGGGAGGACTGAAGCTTTCTTT
>-|many|TRBJ2-7|TRBV7-2
CASSLGRSSEQYF
TGTGCCAGCAGCTTAGGGCGAAGCTCCGAGCAGTACTTC
>TRBD1|many|TRBJ2-3|TRBV2
CASRGWTGFLTVDTQYF
TGTGCCAGCAGAGGATGGACAGGTTTCCTAACGGTAGATACGCAGTATTTT
>TRBD2|many|TRBJ2-3|TRBV20-1
CSARRPSGSFGTDTQYF
TGCAGTGCTAGACGGCCTAGCGGGAGCTTCGGCACAGATACGCAGTATTTT